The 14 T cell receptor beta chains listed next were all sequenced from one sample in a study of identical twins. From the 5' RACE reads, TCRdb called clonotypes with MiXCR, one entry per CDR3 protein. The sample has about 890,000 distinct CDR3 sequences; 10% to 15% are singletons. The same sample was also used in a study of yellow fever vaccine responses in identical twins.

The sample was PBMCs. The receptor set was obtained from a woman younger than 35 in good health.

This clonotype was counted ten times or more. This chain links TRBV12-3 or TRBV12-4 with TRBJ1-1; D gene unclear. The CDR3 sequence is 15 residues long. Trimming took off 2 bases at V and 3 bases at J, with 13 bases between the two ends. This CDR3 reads CASSLNLVKDTEAFF. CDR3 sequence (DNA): TGTGCCAGCAGTTTAAATTTGGTAAAGGACACTGAAGCTTTCTTT.

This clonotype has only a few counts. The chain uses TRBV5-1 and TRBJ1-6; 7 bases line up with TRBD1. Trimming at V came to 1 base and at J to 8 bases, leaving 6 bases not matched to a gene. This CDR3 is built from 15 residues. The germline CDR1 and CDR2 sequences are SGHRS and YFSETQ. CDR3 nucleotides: TGCGCCAGCAGCTTGAGGGGGCCCTTCGATTCACCCCTCCACTTT. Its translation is CASSLRGPFDSPLHF.

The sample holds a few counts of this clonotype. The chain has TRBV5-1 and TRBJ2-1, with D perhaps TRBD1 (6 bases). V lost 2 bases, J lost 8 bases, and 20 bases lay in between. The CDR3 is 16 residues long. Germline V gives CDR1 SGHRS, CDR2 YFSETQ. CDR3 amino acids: CASSFIGAGAGDEQFF. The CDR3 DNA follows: TGCGCCAGCAGCTTTATCGGGGCAGGGGCTGGGGATGAGCAGTTCTTC. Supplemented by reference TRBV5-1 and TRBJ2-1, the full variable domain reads KAGVTQTPRYLIKTRGQQVTLSCSPISGHRSVSWYQQTPGQGLQFLFEYFSETQRNKGNFPGRFSGRQFSNSRSEMNVSTLELGDSALYLCASSFIGAGAGDEQFFGPGTRLTVL.

Written as DNA, the CDR3 is TGTGCCAGCACCCAAGGGTCCTACGAGCAGTACGTC. Protein sequence: CASTQGSYEQYV. This sequence joins TRBV2 and TRBJ2-7; D unclear. Trimming stripped 7 bases from V and 1 base from J, with 8 bases between. The CDR3 totals 12 residues. CDR1 is SNHLY, CDR2 FYNNEI, per germline.

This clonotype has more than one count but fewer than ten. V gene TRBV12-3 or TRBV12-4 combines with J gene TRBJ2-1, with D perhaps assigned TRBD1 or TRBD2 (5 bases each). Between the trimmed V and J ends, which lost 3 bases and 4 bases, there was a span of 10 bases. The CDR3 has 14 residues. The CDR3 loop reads CASSFGTLYNEQFF. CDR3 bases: TGTGCCAGCAGTTTTGGGACCTTATACAATGAGCAGTTCTTC.

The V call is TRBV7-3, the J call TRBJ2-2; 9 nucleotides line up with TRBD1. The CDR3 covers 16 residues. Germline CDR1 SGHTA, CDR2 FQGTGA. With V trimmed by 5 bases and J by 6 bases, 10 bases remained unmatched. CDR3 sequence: CASSLQGQGYAGELFF. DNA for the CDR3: TGTGCCAGCAGCCTCCAGGGACAGGGTTACGCCGGGGAGCTGTTTTTT.

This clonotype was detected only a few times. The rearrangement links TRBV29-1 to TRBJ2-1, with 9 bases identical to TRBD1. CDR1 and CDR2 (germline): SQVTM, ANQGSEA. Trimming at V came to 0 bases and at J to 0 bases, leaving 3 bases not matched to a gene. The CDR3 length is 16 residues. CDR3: CSVEEGQGSSYNEQFF. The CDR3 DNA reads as TGCAGCGTTGAAGAAGGACAGGGGAGCTCCTACAATGAGCAGTTCTTC.

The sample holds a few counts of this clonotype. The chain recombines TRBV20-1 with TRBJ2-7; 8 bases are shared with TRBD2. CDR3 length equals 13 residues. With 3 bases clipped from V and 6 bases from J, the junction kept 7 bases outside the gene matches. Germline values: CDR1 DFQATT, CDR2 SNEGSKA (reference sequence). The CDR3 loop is CSASREGRVEQYF. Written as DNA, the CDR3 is TGCAGTGCTAGTCGGGAGGGCCGAGTCGAGCAGTACTTC.

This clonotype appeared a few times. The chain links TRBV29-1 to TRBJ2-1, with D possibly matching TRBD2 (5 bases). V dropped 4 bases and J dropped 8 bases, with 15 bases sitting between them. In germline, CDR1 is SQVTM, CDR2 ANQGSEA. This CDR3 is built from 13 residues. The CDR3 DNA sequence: TGCAGCGTTGCTCGGGGATGGGGTGATGAGCAGTTCTTC. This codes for CSVARGWGDEQFF.

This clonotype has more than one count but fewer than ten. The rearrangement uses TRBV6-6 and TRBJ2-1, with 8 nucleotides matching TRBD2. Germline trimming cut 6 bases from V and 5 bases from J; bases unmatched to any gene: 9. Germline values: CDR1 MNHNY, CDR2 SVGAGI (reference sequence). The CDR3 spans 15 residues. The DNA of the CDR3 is TGTGCCAGCAGATTAGCGGGACCACCAGACAATGAGCAGTTCTTC. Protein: CASRLAGPPDNEQFF.

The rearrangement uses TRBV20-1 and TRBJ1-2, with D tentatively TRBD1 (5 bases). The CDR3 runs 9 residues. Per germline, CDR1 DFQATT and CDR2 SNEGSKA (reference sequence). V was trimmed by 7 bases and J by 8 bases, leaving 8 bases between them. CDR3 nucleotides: TGCAGTGAGGCAGGGGGCTACACCTTC. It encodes CSEAGGYTF.

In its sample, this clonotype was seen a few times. The CDR3 is CASSLLAGNDNEQFF. The CDR3 bases are TGTGCCAGCAGTTTACTAGCGGGAAACGACAATGAGCAGTTCTTC. The V gene is TRBV28, the J gene TRBJ2-1; 9 nucleotides align to TRBD2. The CDR3 consists of 15 residues. CDR1 and CDR2 from the germline V gene are MDHEN and SYDVKM. V shed 2 bases, J shed 5 bases, and the junction held 4 bases outside the gene matches.

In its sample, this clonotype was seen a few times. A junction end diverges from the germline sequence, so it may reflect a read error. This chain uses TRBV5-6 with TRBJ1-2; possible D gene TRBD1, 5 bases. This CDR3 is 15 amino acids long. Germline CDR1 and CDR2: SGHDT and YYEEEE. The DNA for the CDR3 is TGTGCCAGCAGTTTGGGGGGACGACGGAGCTATGGCTACACCTTC. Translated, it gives CASSLGGRRSYGYTF. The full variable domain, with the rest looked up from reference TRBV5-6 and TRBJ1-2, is DAGVTQSPTHLIKTRGQQVTLRCSPKSGHDTVSWYQQALGQGPQFIFQYYEEEERQRGNFPDRFSGHQFPNYSSELNVNALLLGDSALYLCASSLGGRRSYGYTFGSGTRLTVV.

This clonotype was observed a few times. The CDR3 region is CASAGRGSYNSPLHF. The CDR3 DNA reads as TGTGCCAGCGCAGGGCGGGGAAGCTATAATTCACCCCTCCACTTT. The chain recombines TRBV2 with TRBJ1-6, with a weak D call TRBD1 (5 bases). This CDR3 has 15 amino acids. With 8 bases removed from V and 3 bases from J, the gap between germline ends came to 14 bases. CDR1 is SNHLY and CDR2 is FYNNEI in the germline V gene.